This TCR beta chain was retrieved from a study of CD8+ T cells in alopecia areata. Overall study context: Treated patients were given oral tofacitinib, which was dosed at 5 to 10 mg twice daily.

Specified treatment: oral pan-JAK inhibitor, 5-10 mg twice daily. Specimens obtained from alopecia areata patients comprised lesional scalp punch biopsies and peripheral blood. Broader study findings: The treated group had a single nonresponder, limiting CD8+ expansion-response conclusions. It was lesional scalp, especially alopecia totalis/universalis, that showed higher clonality than normal scalp.

This clone has more than one count but fewer than ten. Antigen specificity is unknown. Following extraction, RNA underwent reverse transcription to cDNA, which served as the sequencing template. This table comes from immunoSEQ multiplex PCR, and its TCRdb copy is limited to in-frame clones, with some not included. The data contain fewer than 250,000 clones, around 65% of them singletons. CDR3 length: 11 amino acids. Germline values: CDR1 MNHEY, CDR2 SVGAGI. V was cut by 6 bases and J by 8 bases, with 8 bases left in between. Sample: CD4+ T cells sorted from blood, taken at week 4, from a patient treated with tofacitinib. This sequence originates from a human donor with alopecia areata. The chain links TRBV6-5 to TRBJ2-1; D may match TRBD1 or TRBD2 (5 bases each). This CDR3 reads CASRRGDEQFF. CDR3 bases: TGTGCCAGCAGAAGGGGAGATGAGCAGTTCTTC.